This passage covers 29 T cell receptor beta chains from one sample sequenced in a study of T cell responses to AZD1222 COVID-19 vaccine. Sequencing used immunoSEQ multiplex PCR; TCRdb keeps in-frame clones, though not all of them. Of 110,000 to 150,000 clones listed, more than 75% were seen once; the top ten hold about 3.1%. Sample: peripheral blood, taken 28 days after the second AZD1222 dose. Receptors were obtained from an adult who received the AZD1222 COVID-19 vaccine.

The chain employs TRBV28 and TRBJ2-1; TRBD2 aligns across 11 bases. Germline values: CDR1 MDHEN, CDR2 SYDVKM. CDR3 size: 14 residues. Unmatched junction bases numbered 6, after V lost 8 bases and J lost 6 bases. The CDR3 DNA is TGTGCCAGCTCGCTAGCGGGGGGAACCAATGAGCAGTTCTTC. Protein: CASSLAGGTNEQFF.

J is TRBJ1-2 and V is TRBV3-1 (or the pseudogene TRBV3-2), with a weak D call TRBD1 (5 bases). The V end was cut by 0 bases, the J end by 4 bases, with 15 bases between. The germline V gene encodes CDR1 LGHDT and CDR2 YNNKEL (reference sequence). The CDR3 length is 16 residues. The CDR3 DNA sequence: TGTGCCAGCAGCCAAGATTCAGCCTGGGACCCCTATGGCTACACCTTC. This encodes CASSQDSAWDPYGYTF.

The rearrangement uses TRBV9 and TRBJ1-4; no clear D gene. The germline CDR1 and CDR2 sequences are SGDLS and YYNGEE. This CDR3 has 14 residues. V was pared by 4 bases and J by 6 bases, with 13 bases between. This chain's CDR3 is CASSSDGNDEKLFF. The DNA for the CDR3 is TGTGCCAGCAGCTCAGACGGGAACGATGAAAAACTGTTTTTT. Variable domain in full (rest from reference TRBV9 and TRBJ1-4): DSGVTQTPKHLITATGQRVTLRCSPRSGDLSVYWYQQSLDQGLQFLIQYYNGEERAKGNILERFSAQQFPDLHSELNLSSLELGDSALYFCASSSDGNDEKLFFGSGTQLSVL.

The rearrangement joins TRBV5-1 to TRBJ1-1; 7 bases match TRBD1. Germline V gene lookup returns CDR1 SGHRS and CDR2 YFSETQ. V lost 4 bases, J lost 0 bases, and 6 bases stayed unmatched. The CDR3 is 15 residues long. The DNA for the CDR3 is TGCGCCAGCAGCCCGGGACAGCCCATGAACACTGAAGCTTTCTTT. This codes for CASSPGQPMNTEAFF.

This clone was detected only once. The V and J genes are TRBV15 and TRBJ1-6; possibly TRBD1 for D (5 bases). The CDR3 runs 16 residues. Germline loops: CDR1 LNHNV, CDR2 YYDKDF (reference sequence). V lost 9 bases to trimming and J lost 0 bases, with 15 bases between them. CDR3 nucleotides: TGTGCCACTGAGGGACGGCTGAGCTCCTATAATTCACCCCTCCACTTT. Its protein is CATEGRLSSYNSPLHF.

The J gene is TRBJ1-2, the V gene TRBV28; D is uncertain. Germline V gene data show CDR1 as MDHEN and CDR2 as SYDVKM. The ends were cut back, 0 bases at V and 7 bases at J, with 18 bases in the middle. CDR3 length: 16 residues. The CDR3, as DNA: TGTGCCAGCAGTTTATGGGTTGGACCGGGCTCGGGTGGCTACACCTTC. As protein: CASSLWVGPGSGGYTF.

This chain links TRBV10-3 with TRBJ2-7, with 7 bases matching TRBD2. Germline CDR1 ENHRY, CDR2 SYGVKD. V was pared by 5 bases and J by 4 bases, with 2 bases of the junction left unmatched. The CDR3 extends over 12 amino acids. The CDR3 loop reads CAISYGGYEQYF. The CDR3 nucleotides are TGTGCCATCAGTTACGGGGGGTACGAGCAGTACTTC.

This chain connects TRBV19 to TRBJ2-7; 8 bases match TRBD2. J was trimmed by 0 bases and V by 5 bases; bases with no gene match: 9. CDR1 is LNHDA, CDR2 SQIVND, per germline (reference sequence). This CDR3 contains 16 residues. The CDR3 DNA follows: TGTGCCAGTAGTGCCCTGGGGGGGACTAGCTCCTACGAGCAGTACTTC. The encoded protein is CASSALGGTSSYEQYF.

The CDR3 loop is CASSRQVYNSPLHF. The CDR3 nucleotides read TGTGCCAGCAGTAGACAGGTGTATAATTCACCCCTCCACTTT. This chain uses TRBV6-5 with TRBJ1-6; the D gene is possibly TRBD1 (6 bases). This CDR3 spans 14 amino acids. Germline assignment: CDR1 MNHEY and CDR2 SVGAGI. The ends were cut back, 5 bases at V and 4 bases at J, with 9 bases in the middle.

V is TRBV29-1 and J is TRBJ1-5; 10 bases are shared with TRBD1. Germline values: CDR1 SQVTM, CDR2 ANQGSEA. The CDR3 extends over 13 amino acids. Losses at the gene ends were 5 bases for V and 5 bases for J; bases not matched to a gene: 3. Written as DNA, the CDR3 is TGCAGCGTTTCGGGGACAGGGGATCAGCCCCAGCATTTT. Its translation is CSVSGTGDQPQHF.

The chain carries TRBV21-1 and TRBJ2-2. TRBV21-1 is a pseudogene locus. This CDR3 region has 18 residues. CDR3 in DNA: TGTGCCAGCAGGCCACGAGGACGGACGAGATCGAACACCGGGGAGCTGTTTTTT. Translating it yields CASRPRGRTRSNTGELFF.

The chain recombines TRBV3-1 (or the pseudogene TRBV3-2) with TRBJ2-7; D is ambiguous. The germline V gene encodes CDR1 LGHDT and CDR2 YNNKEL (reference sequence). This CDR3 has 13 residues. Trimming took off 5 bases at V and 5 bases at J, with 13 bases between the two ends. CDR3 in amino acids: CASSSRQANEQYF. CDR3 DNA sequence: TGTGCCAGCAGCTCACGGCAAGCGAACGAGCAGTACTTC.

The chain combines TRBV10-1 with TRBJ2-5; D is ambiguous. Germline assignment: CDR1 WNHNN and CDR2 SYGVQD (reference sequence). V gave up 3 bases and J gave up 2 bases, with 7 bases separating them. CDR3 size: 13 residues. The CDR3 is CASSDGQQETQYF. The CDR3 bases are TGCGCCAGCAGTGACGGGCAGCAAGAGACCCAGTACTTC.

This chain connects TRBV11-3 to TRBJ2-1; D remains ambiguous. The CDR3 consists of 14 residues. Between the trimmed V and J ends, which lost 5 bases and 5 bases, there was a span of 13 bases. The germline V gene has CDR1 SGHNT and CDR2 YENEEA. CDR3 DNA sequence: TGTGCCAGCAGCCGGTCCGCTACTAACAATGAGCAGTTCTTC. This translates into CASSRSATNNEQFF.

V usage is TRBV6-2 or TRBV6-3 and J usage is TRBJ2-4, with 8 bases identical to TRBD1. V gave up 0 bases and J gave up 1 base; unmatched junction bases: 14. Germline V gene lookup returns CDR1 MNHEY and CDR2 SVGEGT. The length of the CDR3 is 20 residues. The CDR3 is CASSYSPGQGGSEAKNIQYF. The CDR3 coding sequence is TGTGCCAGCAGTTACTCGCCCGGACAGGGTGGTTCTGAGGCCAAAAACATTCAGTACTTC.

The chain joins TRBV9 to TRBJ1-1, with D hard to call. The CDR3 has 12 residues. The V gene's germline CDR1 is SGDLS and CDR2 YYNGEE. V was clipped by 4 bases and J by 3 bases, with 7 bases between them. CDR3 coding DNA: TGTGCCAGCAGCCCCGTCGACACTGAAGCTTTCTTT. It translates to CASSPVDTEAFF.

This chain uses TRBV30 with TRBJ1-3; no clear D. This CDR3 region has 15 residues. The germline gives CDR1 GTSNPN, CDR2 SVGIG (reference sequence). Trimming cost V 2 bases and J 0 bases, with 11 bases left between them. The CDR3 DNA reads TGTGCCTGGAGTTGGTCGGTCAGCTCTGGAAACACCATATATTTT. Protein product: CAWSWSVSSGNTIYF.

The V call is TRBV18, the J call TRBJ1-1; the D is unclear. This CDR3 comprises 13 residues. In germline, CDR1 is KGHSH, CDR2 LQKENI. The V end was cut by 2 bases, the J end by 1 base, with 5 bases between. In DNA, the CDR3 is TGTGCCAGCTCACCAACAGAGAACACTGAAGCTTTCTTT. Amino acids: CASSPTENTEAFF.

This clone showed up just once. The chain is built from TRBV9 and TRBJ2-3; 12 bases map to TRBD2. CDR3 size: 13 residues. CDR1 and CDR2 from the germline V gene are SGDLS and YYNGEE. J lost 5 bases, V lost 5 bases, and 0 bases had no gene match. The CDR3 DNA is TGTGCCAGCAGGGGACTAGCGGGAGATACGCAGTATTTT. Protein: CASRGLAGDTQYF.

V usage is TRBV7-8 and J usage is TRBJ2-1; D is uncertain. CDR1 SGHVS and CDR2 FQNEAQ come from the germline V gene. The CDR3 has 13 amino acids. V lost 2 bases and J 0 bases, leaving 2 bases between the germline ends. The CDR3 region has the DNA TGTGCCAGCAGCTTAAACTCCTACAATGAGCAGTTCTTC. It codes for CASSLNSYNEQFF.

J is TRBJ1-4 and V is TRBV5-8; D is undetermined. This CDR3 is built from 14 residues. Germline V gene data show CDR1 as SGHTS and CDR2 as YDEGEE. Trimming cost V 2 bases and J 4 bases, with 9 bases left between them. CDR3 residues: CASSFGPYNEKLFF. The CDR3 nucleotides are TGTGCCAGCAGCTTTGGGCCCTATAATGAAAAACTGTTTTTT.

The CDR3 DNA is TGTGCCAGCAGTACACCGGGACAGGGGGATTCACCCCTCCACTTT. It is translated as CASSTPGQGDSPLHF. This chain uses TRBV28 with TRBJ1-6; 11 bases fit TRBD1. The CDR3 is made up of 15 amino acids. V lost 5 bases and J lost 8; bases outside the gene matches: 5. Germline V gene sequence: CDR1 MDHEN, CDR2 SYDVKM.

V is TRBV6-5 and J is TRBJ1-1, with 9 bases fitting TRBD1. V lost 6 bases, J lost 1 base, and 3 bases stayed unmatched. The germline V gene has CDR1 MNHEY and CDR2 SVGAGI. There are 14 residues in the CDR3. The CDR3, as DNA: TGTGCCAGCAGGAGGGGACAGGGGAACACTGAAGCTTTCTTT. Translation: CASRRGQGNTEAFF.

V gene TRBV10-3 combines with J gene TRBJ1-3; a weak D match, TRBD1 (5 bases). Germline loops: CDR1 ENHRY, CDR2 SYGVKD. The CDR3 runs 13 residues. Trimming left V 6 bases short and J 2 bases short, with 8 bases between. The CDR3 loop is CAISRDAGNTIYF. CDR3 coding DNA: TGTGCCATCAGCCGGGACGCTGGAAACACCATATATTTT.

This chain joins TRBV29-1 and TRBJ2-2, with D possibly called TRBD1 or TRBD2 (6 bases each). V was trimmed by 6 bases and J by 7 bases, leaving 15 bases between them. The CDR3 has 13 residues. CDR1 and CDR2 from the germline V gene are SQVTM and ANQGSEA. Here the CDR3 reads CSVATGASGELFF. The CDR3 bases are TGCAGCGTGGCAACGGGGGCCAGCGGGGAGCTGTTTTTT.

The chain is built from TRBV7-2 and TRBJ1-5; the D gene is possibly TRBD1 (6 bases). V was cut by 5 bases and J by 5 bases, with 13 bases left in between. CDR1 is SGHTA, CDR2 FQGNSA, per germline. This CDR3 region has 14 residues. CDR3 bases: TGTGCCAGCAGCGCTGACAGGCTCGATCAGCCCCAGCATTTT. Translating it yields CASSADRLDQPQHF.

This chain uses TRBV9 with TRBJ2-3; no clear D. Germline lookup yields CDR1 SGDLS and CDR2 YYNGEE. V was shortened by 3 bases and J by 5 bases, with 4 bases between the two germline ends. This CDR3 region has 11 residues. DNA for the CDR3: TGTGCCAGCAGCGCTAAAGATACGCAGTATTTT. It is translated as CASSAKDTQYF.

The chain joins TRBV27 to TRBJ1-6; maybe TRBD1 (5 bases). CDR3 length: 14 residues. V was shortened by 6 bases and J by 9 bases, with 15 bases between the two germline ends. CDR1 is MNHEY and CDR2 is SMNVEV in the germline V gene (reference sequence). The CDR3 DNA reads TGTGCCAGCAGGCCCTCGTGGGGGGGTTCACCCCTCCACTTT. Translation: CASRPSWGGSPLHF.

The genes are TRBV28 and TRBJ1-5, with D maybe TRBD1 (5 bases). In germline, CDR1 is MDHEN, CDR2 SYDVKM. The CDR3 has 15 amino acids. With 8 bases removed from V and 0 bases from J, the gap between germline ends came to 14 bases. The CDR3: CASDQGRYSNQPQHF. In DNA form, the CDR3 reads TGTGCCAGCGACCAGGGAAGATATAGCAATCAGCCCCAGCATTTT.